This TCR beta chain comes out of a study of blood T cell repertoires in COVID-19. Measured with immunoSEQ multiplex PCR; TCRdb has only the in-frame clones, and not every one. Here the sample spans 650,000 to 800,000 clones, about nine tenths being singletons. This CDR3 has 12 residues. Germline V lookup: CDR1 LGHDT, CDR2 YNNKEL (reference sequence). Trimming removed 8 bases from V and 2 bases from J; junction bases left unmatched: 1. This chain uses TRBV3-1 (or the pseudogene TRBV3-2) with TRBJ2-7; TRBD2 matches at 9 bases. Sequencing used peripheral blood. The clonotype originates from a woman between 18 and 29 years old with acute or convalescent COVID-19. CDR3 nucleotide sequence: TGTGCCAGCGGCGGGGGGGCCTACGAGCAGTACTTC. Encoded protein: CASGGGAYEQYF.